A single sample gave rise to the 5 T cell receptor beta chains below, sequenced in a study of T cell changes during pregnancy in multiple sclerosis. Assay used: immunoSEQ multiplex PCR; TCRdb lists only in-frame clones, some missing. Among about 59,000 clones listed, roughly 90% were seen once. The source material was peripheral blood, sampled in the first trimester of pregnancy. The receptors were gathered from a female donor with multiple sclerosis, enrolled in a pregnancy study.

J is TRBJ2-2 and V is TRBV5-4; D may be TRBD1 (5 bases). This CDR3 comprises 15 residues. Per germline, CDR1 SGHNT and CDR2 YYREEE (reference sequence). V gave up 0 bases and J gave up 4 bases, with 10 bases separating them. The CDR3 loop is CASSLGSGRTGELFF. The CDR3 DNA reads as TGTGCCAGCAGCTTGGGATCAGGGCGCACCGGGGAGCTGTTTTTT.

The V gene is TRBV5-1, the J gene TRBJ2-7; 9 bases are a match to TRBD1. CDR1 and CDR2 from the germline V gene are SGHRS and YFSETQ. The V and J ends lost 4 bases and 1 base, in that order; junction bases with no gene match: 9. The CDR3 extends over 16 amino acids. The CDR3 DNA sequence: TGCGCCAGCAGCCGATCCACCGGGACAGGGTCCTACGAGCAGTACTTC. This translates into CASSRSTGTGSYEQYF.

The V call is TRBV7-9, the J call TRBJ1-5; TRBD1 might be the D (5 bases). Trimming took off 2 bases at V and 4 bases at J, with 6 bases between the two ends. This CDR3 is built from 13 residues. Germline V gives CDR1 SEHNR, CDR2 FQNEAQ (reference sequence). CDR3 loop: CASSLQGNQPQHF. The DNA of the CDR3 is TGTGCCAGCAGCTTACAGGGAAATCAGCCCCAGCATTTT.

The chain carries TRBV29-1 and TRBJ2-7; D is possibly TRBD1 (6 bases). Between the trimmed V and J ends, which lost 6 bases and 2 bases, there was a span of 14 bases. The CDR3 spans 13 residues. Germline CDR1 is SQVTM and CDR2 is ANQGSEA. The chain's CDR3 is CSVLRTAPYEQYF. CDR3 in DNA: TGCAGCGTCTTGCGGACAGCCCCCTACGAGCAGTACTTC.

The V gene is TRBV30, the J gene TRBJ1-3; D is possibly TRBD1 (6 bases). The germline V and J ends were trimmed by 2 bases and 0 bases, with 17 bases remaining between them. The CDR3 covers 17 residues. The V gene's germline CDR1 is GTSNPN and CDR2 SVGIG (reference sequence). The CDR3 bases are TGTGCCTGGAGTCACCCGACAGGCCTTCGCTCTGGAAACACCATATATTTT. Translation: CAWSHPTGLRSGNTIYF.